This is a list of T cell receptor beta chains from one sample in a study of cytomegalovirus exposure and HLA in healthy donors. The assay was immunoSEQ multiplex PCR, and TCRdb's table has in-frame clones only and misses some. This sample yields over 100,000 clones, of which roughly 9.1% are seen a single time; over 4.5% belongs to the top ten. Sequencing was carried out using PBMCs. These TCRs come from a man aged 40-50 years in good health and CMV-seropositive. CDR3s include the opening cysteine and the closing phenylalanine or tryptophan. D genes are given only for firm matches. Expanded clones get a size class; other rows say once, few or many, or leave the size out.

V,J,D,size,DNA,CDR3
TRBV5-8,TRBJ2-1,TRBD2,few,TGTGCCAGCAGCTTCTTAGCGGGAGTTCTCAATGAGCAGTTCTTC,CASSFLAGVLNEQFF
TRBV7-8,TRBJ1-5,TRBD1,few,TGTGCCAGCAGCTTACTAGGACAGGGCCGAAGGCCCCAGCATTTT,CASSLLGQGRRPQHF
TRBV7-9,TRBJ2-7,.,few,TGTGCCAGCAGCTTAGGGGCTAGCTCCCACGAGCAGTACTTC,CASSLGASSHEQYF
TRBV28,TRBJ1-5,.,.,TGTGCCAGCAGAACCGGGGGCAATCAGCCCCAGCATTTT,CASRTGGNQPQHF
TRBV5-4,TRBJ1-1,.,few,TGTGCCAGCAGCTTGGGCGGGGCCGGGAACACTGAAGCTTTCTTT,CASSLGGAGNTEAFF
TRBV27,TRBJ2-2,TRBD2,.,TGTGCCAGCAGCCGGACTAGCGGGAACACCGGGGAGCTGTTTTTT,CASSRTSGNTGELFF
TRBV28,TRBJ1-1,TRBD1,.,TGTGCCAGCAGTCTGGGACAGACCATCCTGGTGGAGGACACTGAAGCTTTCTTT,CASSLGQTILVEDTEAFF
TRBV29-1,TRBJ2-7,TRBD1,.,TGCAGCGTGAACCATCGGGACAGGCCTTCCTACGAGCAGTACTTC,CSVNHRDRPSYEQYF
TRBV11-1,TRBJ2-7,TRBD1,few,TGTGCCAGCAGACTCGACAGGGCCGAGCAGTACTTC,CASRLDRAEQYF
TRBV2,TRBJ2-5,.,.,TGTGCCAGCCGCTTACAGGTGGGCGAGACCCAGTACTTC,CASRLQVGETQYF
TRBV5-6,TRBJ1-1,TRBD1,few,TGTGCCAGCAGCACCCGGGACAGGTCCCCTGAAGCTTTCTTT,CASSTRDRSPEAFF
TRBV2,TRBJ2-7,TRBD2,.,TGTGCCAGCAGTGAATCTGTCCTAGCGGGAGACTACGAGCAGTACTTC,CASSESVLAGDYEQYF
TRBV9,TRBJ2-1,.,.,TGTGCCAGCAGCGTAAGCCGAAGCTCCTACAATGAGCAGTTCTTC,CASSVSRSSYNEQFF
TRBV10-3,TRBJ2-1,.,.,TGTGCCATCAGTGAGTCGGAGGGTCAGCGGAATGAGCAGTTCTTC,CAISESEGQRNEQFF
TRBV9,TRBJ2-7,.,.,TGTGCCAGCAGCGTAGGGGCCTACTCAGAAGGGCAGTACTTC,CASSVGAYSEGQYF
TRBV11-2,TRBJ1-2,.,few,TGTGCCAGCAGCCCCGGGCAGGGGTATGGCTACACCTTC,CASSPGQGYGYTF
TRBV7-2,TRBJ2-1,.,.,TGTGCCAGCAGCTTCGACTTGTACAATGAGCAGTTCTTC,CASSFDLYNEQFF
TRBV6-5,TRBJ1-1,TRBD1,.,TGTGCCAGCAGCTCGGGACAGGGCTTCACTGAAGCTTTCTTT,CASSSGQGFTEAFF
TRBV7-8,TRBJ1-5,.,few,TGTGCCAGCAGGTTAGGGGCAAGCAATCAGCCCCAGCATTTT,CASRLGASNQPQHF
TRBV7-2,TRBJ1-2,TRBD1,.,TGTGCCAGCAGCCCGGACAGGGACTATGGCTACACCTTC,CASSPDRDYGYTF
TRBV7-6,TRBJ2-7,TRBD2,.,TGTGCCAGCAGCTTAGTCGCTAGCGGGAAAGGCTACGAGCAGTACTTC,CASSLVASGKGYEQYF
TRBV27,TRBJ2-2,.,few,TGTGCCAGCAGTTTTTATCTTAACACCGGGGAGCTGTTTTTT,CASSFYLNTGELFF
TRBV29-1,TRBJ2-2,.,.,TGCAGCGTTGAAGCTGGACTCACGAACACCGGGGAGCTGTTTTTT,CSVEAGLTNTGELFF
TRBV9,TRBJ2-3,.,.,TGTGCCAGCAGCGTAGAGGGCGGGCTGAATACGCAGTATTTT,CASSVEGGLNTQYF
TRBV28,TRBJ1-1,.,few,TGTGCCAGCAGTCCAGGGATCACTGAAGCTTTCTTT,CASSPGITEAFF
TRBV19,TRBJ1-2,.,few,TGTGCCAGTAAGAGGATACATTTTAATCGAGATGGCTACACCTTC,CASKRIHFNRDGYTF
TRBV11-3,TRBJ2-1,TRBD1,.,TGTGCCAGCAGCACAGGGGCTAGCTCCTACAATGAGCAGTTCTTC,CASSTGASSYNEQFF
TRBV5-1,TRBJ2-2,TRBD2,few,TGCGCCAGCAGCTCTCTAGGGGCTAGCGGGATTGAGAGGGGGAACACCGGGGAGCTGTTTTTT,CASSSLGASGIERGNTGELFF
TRBV7-8,TRBJ2-3,TRBD2,few,TGTGCCAGCAGCTTTGGTGGGACTAGCGCAGATACGCAGTATTTT,CASSFGGTSADTQYF
TRBV2,TRBJ2-3,.,.,TGTGCCAGCAGTGAAACAGGCCAGCATACGCAGTATTTT,CASSETGQHTQYF
TRBV5-1,TRBJ2-1,TRBD1,.,TGCGCCAGCAGCGACCAGGGGGCGGGCAATGAGCAGTTCTTC,CASSDQGAGNEQFF
TRBV13,TRBJ2-3,TRBD2,.,TGTGCCAGCAGCTCCAGTGTAGCGGGAGGGGTCCCAAAACGTAATACGCAGTATTTT,CASSSSVAGGVPKRNTQYF
TRBV25-1,TRBJ2-7,TRBD2,few,TGTGCCAGCAGTGATGGTCTAGCGGGATCCAACGAGCAGTACTTC,CASSDGLAGSNEQYF
TRBV10-3,TRBJ2-3,TRBD2,.,TGTGCCATCAGTGGGGGGACTAGCGGAAACACAGATACGCAGTATTTT,CAISGGTSGNTDTQYF
TRBV2,TRBJ1-5,.,.,TGTGCCAGCAGTGAGGTTAGGGACTATCAGCCCCAGCATTTT,CASSEVRDYQPQHF
TRBV15,TRBJ2-3,TRBD2,.,TGTGCCACCAGCAGAGGCGTAGGGGCGGGGGAAGATACGCAGTATTTT,CATSRGVGAGEDTQYF
TRBV5-1,TRBJ2-5,TRBD1,.,TGCGCCAGCAGCCAAATGGGACAGGGAGCTTCGCAAGAGACCCAGTACTTC,CASSQMGQGASQETQYF
TRBV27,TRBJ2-1,TRBD2,.,TGTGCCAGCAGTTTATCTAGCGGGAGTACCTACAATGAGCAGTTCTTC,CASSLSSGSTYNEQFF
TRBV5-6,TRBJ2-1,.,.,TGTGCCAGCAGCTTGGGGCTTAGCGGTGAGCAGTTCTTC,CASSLGLSGEQFF
TRBV7-2,TRBJ2-4,.,.,TGTGCCAGCAGCTTCGGACAGCTCGGGGCCAAAAACATTCAGTACTTC,CASSFGQLGAKNIQYF
TRBV13,TRBJ2-5,TRBD2,.,TGTGCCAGCAGCTTAGGGGGTGAGCGGGAGATTTCACAAGAGACCCAGTACTTC,CASSLGGEREISQETQYF
TRBV4-3,TRBJ1-1,TRBD1,.,TGCGCCAGCAGCCAAACAGGGGACACTGAAGCTTTCTTT,CASSQTGDTEAFF
TRBV6-1,TRBJ1-5,.,few,TGTGCCAGCAGTGAAGTTGCAGTGTCGCCCCAGCATTTT,CASSEVAVSPQHF
TRBV19,TRBJ1-4,.,.,TGTGCCAGTAGTCCGACGGGGGGCAGGGACGAAAAACTGTTTTTT,CASSPTGGRDEKLFF
TRBV6-5,TRBJ2-1,TRBD2,.,TGTGCCAGCAGTTACGGCGGGAGCTCCTACAATGAGCAGTTCTTC,CASSYGGSSYNEQFF
TRBV11-2,TRBJ1-2,.,few,TGTGCCAGCAGCTCGCTCCAGAGGTGGTTAAGCTATGGCTACACCTTC,CASSSLQRWLSYGYTF
TRBV7-3,TRBJ2-2,TRBD2,.,TGTGCCAGCAGCCCGGGGGGGAACACCGGGGAGCTGTTTTTT,CASSPGGNTGELFF